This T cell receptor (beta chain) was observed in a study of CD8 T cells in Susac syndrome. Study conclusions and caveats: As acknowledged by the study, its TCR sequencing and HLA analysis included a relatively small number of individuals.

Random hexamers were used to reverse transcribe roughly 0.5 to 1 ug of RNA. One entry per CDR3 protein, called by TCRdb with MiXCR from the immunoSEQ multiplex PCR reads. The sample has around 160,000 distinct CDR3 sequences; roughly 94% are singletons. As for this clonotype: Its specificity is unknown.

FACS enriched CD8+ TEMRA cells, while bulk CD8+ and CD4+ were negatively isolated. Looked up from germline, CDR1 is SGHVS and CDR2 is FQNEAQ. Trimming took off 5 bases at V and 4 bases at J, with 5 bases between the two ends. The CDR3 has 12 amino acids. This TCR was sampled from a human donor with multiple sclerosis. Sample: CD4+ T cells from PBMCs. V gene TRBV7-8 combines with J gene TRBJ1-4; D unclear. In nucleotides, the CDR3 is TGTGCCAGCAGCCGGGATAATGAAAAACTGTTTTTT. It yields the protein CASSRDNEKLFF.